The clone carrying this T cell receptor (beta chain) was seen many times. The sample belongs to a study of T cells of healthy individuals. From germline, CDR1 is DFQATT and CDR2 SNEGSKA (reference sequence). The CDR3 is made up of 14 amino acids. Trimming removed 0 bases at V and 4 bases at J, with 13 bases between. TCRdb reprocessed the 5' RACE reads via MiXCR and lists one record per CDR3 protein. Of about 53,000 distinct CDR3 sequences in the sample, around 15% are singletons; the top ten hold roughly a sixth. The TCR comes from a human donor in good health. The chain has TRBV20-1 and TRBJ2-7; D is possibly TRBD1 or TRBD2 (5 bases each). This CDR3 is CSARDQRGVYEQYF. CDR3 nucleotides: TGCAGTGCTAGAGATCAGAGGGGAGTATACGAGCAGTACTTC.